This T cell receptor beta chain was found in a study of blood T cell repertoires in COVID-19. Study summary: There were acute and convalescent COVID-19 samples, and they came from the United States, Italy and Spain.

CDR3 size: 18 residues. CDR1 LGHNA and CDR2 YSLEER come from the germline V gene. After removal of 0 bases from V and 2 bases from J, the junction contained 9 bases not matched to a gene. Per the authors' pipeline: Amplifying reference gene primers gave estimates of nucleated cell counts. Clones were read by immunoSEQ multiplex PCR, and TCRdb kept only the in-frame ones, dropping some. The V and J calls and clone size are taken from that table; D and trimming were inferred from the DNA. There are 250,000 to 300,000 clones in the sample; more than 75% occur only once, and 2% to 2.5% lies in the top ten. Cohorts were determined from participant-reported clinical history.

Specimen: PBMCs or T cells enriched from blood (not recorded which). The receptor comes from a woman aged 40-49 years with acute COVID-19. The rearrangement links TRBV4-3 to TRBJ1-5, with TRBD1 identical over 8 bases. CDR3 DNA sequence: TGCGCCAGCAGCCAAGAGCGGACAGGGAGAGAGGGCAATCAGCCCCAGCATTTT. This encodes CASSQERTGREGNQPQHF.